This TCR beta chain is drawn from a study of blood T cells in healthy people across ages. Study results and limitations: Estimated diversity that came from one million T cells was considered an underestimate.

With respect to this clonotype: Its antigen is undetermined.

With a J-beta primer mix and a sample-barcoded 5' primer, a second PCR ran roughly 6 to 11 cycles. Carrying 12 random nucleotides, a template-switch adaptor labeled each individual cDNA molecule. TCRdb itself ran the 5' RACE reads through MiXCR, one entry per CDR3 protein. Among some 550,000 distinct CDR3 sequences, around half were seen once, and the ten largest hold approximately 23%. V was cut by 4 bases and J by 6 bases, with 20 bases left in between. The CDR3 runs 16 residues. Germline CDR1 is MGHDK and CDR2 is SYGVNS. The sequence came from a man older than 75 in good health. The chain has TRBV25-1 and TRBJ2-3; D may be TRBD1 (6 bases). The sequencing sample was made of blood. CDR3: CASSVLPTGRGDTQYF. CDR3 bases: TGTGCCAGCAGTGTCTTACCCACAGGGAGAGGCGATACGCAGTATTTT.